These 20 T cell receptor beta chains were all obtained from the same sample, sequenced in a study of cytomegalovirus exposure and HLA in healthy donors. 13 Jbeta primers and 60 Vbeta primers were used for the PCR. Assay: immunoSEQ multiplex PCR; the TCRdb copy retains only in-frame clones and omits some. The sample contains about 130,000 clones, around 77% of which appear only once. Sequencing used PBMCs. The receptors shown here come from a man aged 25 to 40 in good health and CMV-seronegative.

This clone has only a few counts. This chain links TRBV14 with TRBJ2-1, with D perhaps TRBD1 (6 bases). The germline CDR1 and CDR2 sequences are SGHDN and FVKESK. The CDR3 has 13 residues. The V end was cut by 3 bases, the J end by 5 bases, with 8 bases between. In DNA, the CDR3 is TGTGCCAGCAGCCAGGGGGCCCACAATGAGCAGTTCTTC. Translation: CASSQGAHNEQFF.

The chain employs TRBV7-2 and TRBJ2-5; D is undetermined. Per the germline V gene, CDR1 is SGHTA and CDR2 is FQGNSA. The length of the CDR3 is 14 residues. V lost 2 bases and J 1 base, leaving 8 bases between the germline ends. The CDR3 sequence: CASSLLVAQETQYF. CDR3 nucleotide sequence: TGTGCCAGCAGCTTACTAGTAGCCCAAGAGACCCAGTACTTC.

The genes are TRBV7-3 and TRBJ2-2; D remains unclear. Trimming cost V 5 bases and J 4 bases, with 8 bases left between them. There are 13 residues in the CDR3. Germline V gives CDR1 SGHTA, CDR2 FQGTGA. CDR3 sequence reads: CASSRETTGELFF. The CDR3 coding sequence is TGTGCCAGCAGCCGAGAAACCACCGGGGAGCTGTTTTTT.

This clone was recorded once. The CDR3 reads CASSLQQGGYTF. CDR3 bases: TGTGCCAGCAGCTTACAACAGGGTGGCTACACCTTC. The chain is built from TRBV7-9 and TRBJ1-2, with a tentative D call TRBD1 (6 bases). CDR1 and CDR2 from the germline V gene are SEHNR and FQNEAQ (reference sequence). Trimming took 2 bases from V and 7 from J, leaving 8 bases between them. The CDR3 loop spans 12 amino acids.

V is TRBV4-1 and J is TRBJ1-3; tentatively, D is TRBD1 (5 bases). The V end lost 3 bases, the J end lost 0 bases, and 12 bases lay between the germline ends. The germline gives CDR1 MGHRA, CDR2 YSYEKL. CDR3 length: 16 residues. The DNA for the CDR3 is TGCGCCAGCAGCCAGAAGGGACTAAGCTCTGGAAACACCATATATTTT. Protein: CASSQKGLSSGNTIYF.

DNA of the CDR3: TGTGCCAGCAGTGAAGCGGAGTACAATGAGCAGTTCTTC. Translated: CASSEAEYNEQFF. The V gene is TRBV6-1, the J gene TRBJ2-1, with no clear D. Looked up from germline, CDR1 is MNHNS and CDR2 is SASEGT. Trimming stripped 0 bases from V and 4 bases from J, with 4 bases between. CDR3 length: 13 residues.

DNA of the CDR3: TGTGCCAGCAGCTTGGGTACGGGGGATGGCAATCAGCCCCAGCATTTT. Its translation is CASSLGTGDGNQPQHF. This sequence joins TRBV5-4 and TRBJ1-5; maybe TRBD1 (5 bases). V was pared by 0 bases and J by 2 bases, with 12 bases between. Germline V gene sequence: CDR1 SGHNT, CDR2 YYREEE (reference sequence). The CDR3 spans 16 residues.

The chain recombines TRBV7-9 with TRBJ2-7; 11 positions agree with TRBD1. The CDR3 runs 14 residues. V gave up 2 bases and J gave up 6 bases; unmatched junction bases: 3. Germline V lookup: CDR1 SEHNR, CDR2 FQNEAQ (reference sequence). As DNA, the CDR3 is TGTGCCAGCAGCTTACCGGGACAGGGGGGCGAGCAGTACTTC. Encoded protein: CASSLPGQGGEQYF.

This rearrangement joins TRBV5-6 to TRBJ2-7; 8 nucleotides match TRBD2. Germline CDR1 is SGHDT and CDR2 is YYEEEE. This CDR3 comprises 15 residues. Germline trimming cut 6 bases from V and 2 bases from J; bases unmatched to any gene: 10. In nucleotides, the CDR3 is TGTGCCAGCACCACGGGGGTAGCGGGGCCCTACGAGCAGTACTTC. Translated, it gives CASTTGVAGPYEQYF.

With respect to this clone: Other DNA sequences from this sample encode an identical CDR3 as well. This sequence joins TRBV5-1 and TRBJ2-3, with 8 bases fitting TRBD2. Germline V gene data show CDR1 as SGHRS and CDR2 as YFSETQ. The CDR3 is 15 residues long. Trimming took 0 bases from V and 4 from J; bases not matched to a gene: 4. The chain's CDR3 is CASSLGAGDADTQYF. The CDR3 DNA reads TGCGCCAGCAGCTTGGGAGCGGGAGATGCAGATACGCAGTATTTT.

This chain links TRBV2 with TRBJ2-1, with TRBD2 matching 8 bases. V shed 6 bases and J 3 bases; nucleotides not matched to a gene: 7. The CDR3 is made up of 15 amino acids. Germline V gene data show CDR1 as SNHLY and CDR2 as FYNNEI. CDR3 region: CASSGQSGSYNEQFF. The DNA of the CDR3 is TGTGCCAGCAGCGGACAGAGCGGGAGCTACAATGAGCAGTTCTTC.

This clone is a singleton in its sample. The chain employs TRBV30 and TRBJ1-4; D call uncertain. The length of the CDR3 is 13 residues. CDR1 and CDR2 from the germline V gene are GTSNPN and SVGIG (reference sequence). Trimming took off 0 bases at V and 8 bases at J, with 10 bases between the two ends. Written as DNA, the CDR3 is TGTGCCTGGAGTGTACTCCCCGGGGAAAAACTGTTTTTT. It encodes CAWSVLPGEKLFF. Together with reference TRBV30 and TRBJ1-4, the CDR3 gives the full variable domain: SQTIHQWPATLVQPVGSPLSLECTVEGTSNPNLYWYRQAAGRGLQLLFYSVGIGQISSEVPQNLSASRPQDRQFILSSKKLLLSDSGFYLCAWSVLPGEKLFFGSGTQLSVL.

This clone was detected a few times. As DNA, the CDR3 is TGTGCCAGCAGTCTGCCGGGGACGTCCCGGGAGGAAGCTTTCTTT. It encodes CASSLPGTSREEAFF. This chain connects TRBV6-1 to TRBJ1-1; perhaps TRBD1 as D (5 bases). Trimming cost V 5 bases and J 8 bases, with 21 bases left between them. Germline CDR1 MNHNS, CDR2 SASEGT. The CDR3 sequence is 15 residues long.

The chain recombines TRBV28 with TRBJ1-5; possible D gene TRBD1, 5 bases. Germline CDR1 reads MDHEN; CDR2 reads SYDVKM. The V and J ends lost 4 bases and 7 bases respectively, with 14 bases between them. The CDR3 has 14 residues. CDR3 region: CASSSTGGEQPQHF. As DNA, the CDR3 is TGTGCCAGCAGTTCCACCGGAGGGGAACAGCCCCAGCATTTT.

The CDR3 reads CASSMTGGPYGYTF. Here the CDR3 DNA reads TGTGCCAGCAGCATGACAGGGGGCCCCTATGGCTACACCTTC. J is TRBJ1-2 and V is TRBV6-4; 10 bases align to TRBD1. The CDR3 consists of 14 residues. The V segment lost 6 bases and the J segment 4 bases; nucleotides outside the gene matches: 5. From germline, CDR1 is MRHNA and CDR2 SNTAGT.

CDR3 protein: CASSSTGTKNYEQYF. Here the CDR3 DNA reads TGTGCCAGCAGCTCAACCGGGACTAAAAACTACGAGCAGTACTTC. The chain recombines TRBV7-2 with TRBJ2-7; 7 nucleotides agree with TRBD2. The J segment lost 3 bases and the V segment lost 4 bases, leaving 9 bases of the junction unmatched. The CDR3 has 15 amino acids. From germline, CDR1 is SGHTA and CDR2 FQGNSA. The variable domain in full, with the rest retrieved from reference TRBV7-2 and TRBJ2-7, is GAGVSQSPSNKVTEKGKDVELRCDPISGHTALYWYRQSLGQGLEFLIYFQGNSAPDKSGLPSDRFSAERTGGSVSTLTIQRTQQEDSAVYLCASSSTGTKNYEQYFGPGTRLTVT.

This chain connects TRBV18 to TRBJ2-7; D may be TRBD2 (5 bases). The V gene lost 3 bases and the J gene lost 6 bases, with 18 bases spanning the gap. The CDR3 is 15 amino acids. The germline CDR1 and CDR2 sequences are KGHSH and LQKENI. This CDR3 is CASSPLLGGSGEQYF. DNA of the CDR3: TGTGCCAGCTCACCTCTCCTGGGCGGGTCGGGCGAGCAGTACTTC. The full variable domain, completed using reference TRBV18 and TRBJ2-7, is NAGVMQNPRHLVRRRGQEARLRCSPMKGHSHVYWYRQLPEEGLKFMVYLQKENIIDESGMPKERFSAEFPKEGPSILRIQQVVRGDSAAYFCASSPLLGGSGEQYFGPGTRLTVT.

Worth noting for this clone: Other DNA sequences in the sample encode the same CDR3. CDR3 sequence: CASSLARGQETQYF. The DNA of the CDR3 is TGCGCCAGCAGCTTGGCCCGAGGGCAAGAGACCCAGTACTTC. The chain links TRBV5-1 to TRBJ2-5; D might be TRBD2 (5 bases). Between the trimmed V and J ends, which lost 0 bases and 2 bases, there was a span of 8 bases. The CDR3 is 14 amino acids. Germline V gene data show CDR1 as SGHRS and CDR2 as YFSETQ. Full variable domain (outside the CDR3, taken from reference TRBV5-1 and TRBJ2-5): KAGVTQTPRYLIKTRGQQVTLSCSPISGHRSVSWYQQTPGQGLQFLFEYFSETQRNKGNFPGRFSGRQFSNSRSEMNVSTLELGDSALYLCASSLARGQETQYFGPGTRLLVL.

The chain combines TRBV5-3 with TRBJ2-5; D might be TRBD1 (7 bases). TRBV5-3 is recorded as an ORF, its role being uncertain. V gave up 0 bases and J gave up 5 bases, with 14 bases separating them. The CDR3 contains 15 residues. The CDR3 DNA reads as TGTGCCAGAAGCTTGGGCAGACAGGGAGGCGAGACCCAGTACTTC. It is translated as CARSLGRQGGETQYF.

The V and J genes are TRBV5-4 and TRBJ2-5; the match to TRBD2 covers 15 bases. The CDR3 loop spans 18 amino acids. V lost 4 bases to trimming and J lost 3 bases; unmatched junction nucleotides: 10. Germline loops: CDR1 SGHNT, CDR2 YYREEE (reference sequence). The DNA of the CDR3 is TGTGCCAGCAGCGGACTAGCGGGAGGGCCAAGGGGCAAAGAGACCCAGTACTTC. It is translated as CASSGLAGGPRGKETQYF.